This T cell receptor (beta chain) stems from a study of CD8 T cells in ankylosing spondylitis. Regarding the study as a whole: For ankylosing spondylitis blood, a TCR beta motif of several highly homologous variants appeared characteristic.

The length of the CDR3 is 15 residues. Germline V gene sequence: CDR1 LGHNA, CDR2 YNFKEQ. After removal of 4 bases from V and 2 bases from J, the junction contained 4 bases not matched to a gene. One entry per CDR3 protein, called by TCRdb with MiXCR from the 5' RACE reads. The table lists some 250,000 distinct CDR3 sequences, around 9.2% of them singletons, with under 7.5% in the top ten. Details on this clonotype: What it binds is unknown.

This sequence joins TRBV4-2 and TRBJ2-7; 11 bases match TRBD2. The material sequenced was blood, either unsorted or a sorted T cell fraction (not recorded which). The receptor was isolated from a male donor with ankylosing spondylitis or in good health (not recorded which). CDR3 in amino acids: CASSLGTSGAYEQYF. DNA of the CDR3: TGTGCCAGCAGCCTCGGGACTAGCGGAGCCTACGAGCAGTACTTC.